The 9 T cell receptor beta chains in this list originate from one sample, sequenced in a study of control samples from healthy donors and cancer patients. The data were produced by immunoSEQ multiplex PCR, yet TCRdb's version contains in-frame clones alone and is incomplete. Altogether tens of thousands of clones are present, roughly nine tenths being singletons, with the ten largest covering around 1.5%. The sequenced sample was PBMCs. All receptors derive from a man aged 40-50 years with colorectal cancer.

The rearrangement uses TRBV3-1 (or the pseudogene TRBV3-2) and TRBJ1-3, with no clear D. Trimming left V 0 bases short and J 0 bases short, with 3 bases between. The CDR3 runs 14 residues. CDR1 is LGHDT, CDR2 YNNKEL, per germline (reference sequence). The CDR3: CASSQDSSGNTIYF. In nucleotides, the CDR3 is TGTGCCAGCAGCCAAGACAGCTCTGGAAACACCATATATTTT.

This chain uses TRBV5-4 with TRBJ2-5; 15 bases map to TRBD2. The CDR3 sequence is 17 residues long. Germline loops: CDR1 SGHNT, CDR2 YYREEE (reference sequence). V was pared by 4 bases and J by 5 bases, with 9 bases of the junction left unmatched. The CDR3 DNA follows: TGTGCCAGCAGCCCGGGACTAGCGGGAGGCCGCAAGGAGACCCAGTACTTC. It is translated as CASSPGLAGGRKETQYF.

The chain employs TRBV6-4 and TRBJ2-2, with D hard to call. The CDR3 covers 17 residues. V was trimmed by 2 bases and J by 1 base, leaving 14 bases between them. Germline-derived CDR1 and CDR2 are MRHNA and SNTAGT. CDR3 amino acids: CASSDAPLGRNTGELFF. The CDR3 bases are TGTGCCAGCAGTGACGCCCCTCTCGGTCGGAACACCGGGGAGCTGTTTTTT.

V and J are TRBV7-9 and TRBJ2-4; D is tentatively TRBD1 or TRBD2 (5 bases each). CDR1 and CDR2 from the germline V gene are SEHNR and FQNEAQ (reference sequence). Trimming pared 5 bases from V and 0 bases from J, leaving 20 bases between. CDR3 size: 18 residues. The CDR3 coding sequence is TGTGCCAGCAGCCGGACGGGACGGCGACCCTTAGCCAAAAACATTCAGTACTTC. Translation gives CASSRTGRRPLAKNIQYF.

The genes are TRBV15 and TRBJ1-4; 10 positions agree with TRBD1. The CDR3 consists of 13 residues. Germline V CDR1 and CDR2: LNHNV, YYDKDF (reference sequence). Trimming removed 5 bases from V and 7 bases from J; junction bases left unmatched: 1. The CDR3 nucleotides read TGTGCCACCAGCGGGACAGGGGTTGAAAAACTGTTTTTT. Its translation is CATSGTGVEKLFF.

The V call is TRBV7-9, the J call TRBJ2-1, with 9 positions matching TRBD2. The germline gives CDR1 SEHNR, CDR2 FQNEAQ (reference sequence). Trimming at V came to 4 bases and at J to 4 bases, leaving 5 bases not matched to a gene. The CDR3 is 15 amino acids. For the CDR3, the DNA is TGTGCCAGCAGCTCCTTCAGCGGGGGGTACAATGAGCAGTTCTTC. Amino acids: CASSSFSGGYNEQFF.

CDR3 coding DNA: TGTGCCAGCAGCTCAGACTGGCGAGAGCAGTTCTTC. It encodes CASSSDWREQFF. J is TRBJ2-1 and V is TRBV7-2; no clear D. The CDR3 totals 12 residues. Germline CDR1 is SGHTA and CDR2 is FQGNSA. Between the trimmed V and J ends, which lost 4 bases and 10 bases, there was a span of 11 bases.

V and J are TRBV10-2 and TRBJ2-2; 9 bases fit TRBD1. Germline CDR1 reads WSHSY; CDR2 reads SAAADI. J gave up 6 bases and V 8 bases, and 13 bases lay outside the gene matches. The CDR3 has 16 residues. The CDR3 here is CASVPLGQGAAGELFF. The CDR3 DNA reads as TGCGCCAGCGTCCCTCTGGGACAGGGCGCGGCCGGGGAGCTGTTTTTT.

The rearrangement joins TRBV14 to TRBJ2-7; TRBD2 is a possible D gene (6 bases). The length of the CDR3 is 13 residues. Trimming stripped 1 base from V and 6 bases from J, with 10 bases between. Germline V gene data show CDR1 as SGHDN and CDR2 as FVKESK. The CDR3 loop reads CASSQVGGGEQYF. The CDR3 DNA reads TGTGCCAGCAGCCAAGTCGGGGGAGGCGAGCAGTACTTC.